This T cell receptor beta chain was obtained from a study of T cell repertoires in cytomegalovirus infection. Study overall: Peptides in the study included HLA-C-restricted and HLA-B-restricted CMV epitopes. Shared public TCR beta signatures pointed to both CMV infection and a matching HLA type.

From the reads, TCRdb called clonotypes with MiXCR, one entry per CDR3 protein. The sample has about 89,000 distinct CDR3 sequences, approximately 32% seen once. This clonotype came up many times. Its cognate antigen is unknown. Findings and limits, study-wide: Carriers of CMV and the relevant HLA type were discriminated by public TCR beta frequency. The response measured ex vivo was dominated by TCR beta clonotypes (HLA-C-restricted and CMV-specific).

Sequenced here: CD8+ T cells from cultured PBMCs, sampled from culture after CMV antigen stimulation. The sequence derives from a human donor in good health (CMV status not recorded). Some clones in this sample may be carry-over from other donors' samples.

In DNA, the CDR3 is TGTGCCAGCAGAGACAGTTCTAACACTGAAGCTTTCTTT. Protein sequence: CASRDSSNTEAFF. The chain combines TRBV6-1 with TRBJ1-1; D may be TRBD1 (5 bases). This CDR3 contains 13 residues. Trimming shortened V by 6 bases and J by 2 bases, and 10 bases separated the two germline ends. Per the germline V gene, CDR1 is MNHNS and CDR2 is SASEGT.